The clone carrying this TCR beta chain was seen ten or more times. The antigen is not known. MiXCR, applied by TCRdb to the reads, yields one record per CDR3 protein. The sample lists fewer than 550,000 distinct CDR3 sequences; 16% were seen once. The V end was cut by 4 bases, the J end by 3 bases, with 16 bases between. The CDR3 runs 16 residues. From germline, CDR1 is SGHAT and CDR2 FQNNGV. This entry comes from a study of T cell repertoires in cytomegalovirus infection. As for the study in general: A matching HLA type, together with CMV infection, was signaled by public TCR beta signatures. Whole-study results and caveats: The study identified carriers of CMV plus the relevant HLA from cumulative public TCR beta family frequency. The ex vivo response was dominated by HLA-C-restricted CMV-specific TCR beta clonotypes.

This clonotype was obtained from a human donor in good health (CMV status not recorded). Some clones in this sample may be carry-over from other donors' samples. The V gene is TRBV11-2, the J gene TRBJ2-1; TRBD1 might be the D (7 bases). Sequencing was performed on CD8+ T cells from PBMCs. The CDR3 reads CASSSNRGLDYNEQFF. In nucleotides, the CDR3 is TGTGCCAGCAGCTCCAACAGGGGACTCGACTACAATGAGCAGTTCTTC. The variable domain in full, with the rest retrieved from reference TRBV11-2 and TRBJ2-1, is EAGVAQSPRYKIIEKRQSVAFWCNPISGHATLYWYQQILGQGPKLLIQFQNNGVVDDSQLPKDRFSAERLKGVDSTLKIQPAKLEDSAVYLCASSSNRGLDYNEQFFGPGTRLTVL.